The TCR beta chain described here comes from a study of sequential checkpoint blockade in melanoma. In the study overall: Arm A got nivolumab then ipilimumab; arm B the reverse, 1:1. Each arm's sequence ended with maintenance nivolumab.

Treatment noted: randomized to nivolumab then ipilimumab (arm A) or the reverse (arm B). No patient had prior DNA-damaging chemotherapy. From thawed PBMCs, live CD3+CD8+ cells negative for CD19 and CD56 were sorted. The CDR3 is 20 residues long. CDR1 is MDHEN and CDR2 is SYDVKM in the germline V gene. The V gene end was trimmed by 2 bases and the J gene end by 0 bases; junction bases not matched to a gene: 12. The protocol was immunoSEQ multiplex PCR, while the TCRdb copy is restricted to in-frame clones and leaves out a portion. The sample shows 34,000 or so clones, roughly 84% of them seen only once. This clone occurred once.

This rearrangement joins TRBV28 to TRBJ1-5; 11 positions match TRBD1. This clonotype was obtained from a human donor with melanoma. This specimen consisted of CD8+ T cells sorted from blood (inferred from file names), obtained from a patient given nivolumab and ipilimumab in sequence. CDR3 DNA sequence: TGTGCCAGCAGTTTACCTTGGACAGGGGGCGCGGTTTTTAGCAATCAGCCCCAGCATTTT. Encoded protein: CASSLPWTGGAVFSNQPQHF.